The 24 T cell receptor beta chains in this list originate from one sample, sequenced in a study of blood T cell repertoires in COVID-19 (TCRdb year 2020). Receptors were amplified or captured by the immunoSEQ multiplex PCR assay. Here the immuneACCESS table is served through TCRdb, limited to in-frame sequences with V and J called. Missing clones are a known gap in these copies; in checked studies unresolved V genes cover under half, and the rest lacks a known reason. For this sample the table gives approximately 85,000 clones, of which around four fifths were detected only once. About an eighth of the sample is held by the ten biggest clonotypes. Sequenced material: peripheral blood. The receptor set was obtained from a woman between 65 and 79 years old with active or convalescent COVID-19.

The chain links TRBV9 to TRBJ1-1; D is ambiguous. The V end lost 5 bases, the J end lost 6 bases, and 20 bases lay between the germline ends. From germline, CDR1 is SGDLS and CDR2 YYNGEE. The CDR3 spans 15 residues. CDR3: CASRRVGSEWAEAFF. In DNA form, the CDR3 reads TGTGCCAGCAGACGGGTGGGTTCCGAATGGGCTGAAGCTTTCTTT.

This clone was detected only a few times. The genes are TRBV6-5 and TRBJ1-2; 12 bases are shared with TRBD1. Germline V CDR1 and CDR2: MNHEY, SVGAGI. This CDR3 comprises 15 residues. V dropped 6 bases and J dropped 7; count of bases not matched to a gene: 9. The CDR3 loop reads CASSQNRGQGAGYTF. The DNA of the CDR3 is TGTGCCAGCAGCCAAAATCGGGGACAGGGGGCTGGCTACACCTTC.

The chain couples TRBV6-5 to TRBJ2-7, with D tentatively TRBD2 (6 bases). V was pared by 6 bases and J by 6 bases, with 18 bases between. Germline V gives CDR1 MNHEY, CDR2 SVGAGI. The CDR3 has 14 residues. CDR3 in DNA: TGTGCCAGCAGCAAGCCGGGACTGACATCCGAGCAGTACTTC. Its translation: CASSKPGLTSEQYF.

The chain employs TRBV7-9 and TRBJ1-2, with TRBD1 matching over 8 bases. V shed 2 bases, J shed 3 bases, and the junction held 8 bases outside the gene matches. Germline values: CDR1 SEHNR, CDR2 FQNEAQ (reference sequence). This CDR3 spans 16 amino acids. The CDR3 bases are TGTGCCAGCAGCTTATCGTATGACAGGGGTTACTATGGCTACACCTTC. Residues: CASSLSYDRGYYGYTF. Drawing the rest from reference TRBV7-9 and TRBJ1-2, the complete variable domain is DTGVSQNPRHKITKRGQNVTFRCDPISEHNRLYWYRQTLGQGPEFLTYFQNEAQLEKSRLLSDRFSAERPKGSFSTLEIQRTEQGDSAMYLCASSLSYDRGYYGYTFGSGTRLTVV.

The CDR3 loop is CASSLAAQAKGELFF. The CDR3 DNA reads TGTGCCAGCAGCTTAGCGGCGCAGGCGAAGGGGGAACTGTTTTTT. The chain is built from TRBV7-6 and TRBJ1-4; possible D gene TRBD1, 6 bases. Germline CDR1 reads SGHVS; CDR2 reads FNYEAQ. V was cut by 0 bases and J by 12 bases, with 17 bases left in between. The CDR3 has 15 amino acids.

The CDR3: CASSPEGRQGYYF. In DNA, the CDR3 is TGTGCCAGCTCACCCGAAGGACGGCAGGGGTATTATTTT. The V gene is TRBV18, the J gene TRBJ2-3; D possibly corresponds to TRBD1 (6 bases). Per germline, CDR1 KGHSH and CDR2 LQKENI. Trimming left V 3 bases short and J 15 bases short, with 19 bases between. The CDR3 has 13 amino acids.

The chain couples TRBV6-1 to TRBJ1-1; TRBD1 is a possible D gene (5 bases). CDR3 length: 16 amino acids. V lost 1 base, J lost 4 bases, and 16 bases lay in between. Germline CDR1 MNHNS, CDR2 SASEGT. The CDR3 protein is CASSEVVGRGGTEAFF. The CDR3 coding sequence is TGTGCCAGCAGTGAAGTGGTGGGGAGGGGAGGCACTGAAGCTTTCTTT.

This chain uses TRBV6-2 or TRBV6-3 with TRBJ1-5; 10 nucleotides line up with TRBD1. Trimming at V came to 4 bases and at J to 1 base, leaving 10 bases not matched to a gene. The germline CDR1 and CDR2 sequences are MNHEY and SVGEGT. The CDR3 spans 18 residues. The CDR3 nucleotides are TGTGCCAGCAGTTGGGGACAGGGGAATTTCGGAAGCAATCAGCCCCAGCATTTT. This codes for CASSWGQGNFGSNQPQHF.

As to this clone: This specimen includes other DNA sequences encoding the same CDR3. The gene calls are TRBV5-1 and TRBJ2-3, with D possibly being TRBD2 (6 bases). In germline, CDR1 is SGHRS, CDR2 YFSETQ. The CDR3 consists of 15 residues. Trimming left V 3 bases short and J 1 base short, with 12 bases between. This CDR3 reads CASSSSGDRTDTQYF. The CDR3 bases are TGCGCCAGCAGCTCCTCGGGGGACCGCACAGATACGCAGTATTTT.

This clone was seen a handful of times. The J gene is TRBJ2-7, the V gene TRBV19, with D perhaps matching TRBD2 (6 bases). V lost 5 bases, J lost 1 base, and 12 bases lay in between. The CDR3 runs 14 residues. Germline CDR1 and CDR2: LNHDA and SQIVND (reference sequence). For the CDR3, the DNA is TGTGCCAGTAGTTTCCCAGGGAGGTCCTACGAGCAGTACTTC. Protein product: CASSFPGRSYEQYF.

The gene calls are TRBV5-6 and TRBJ1-2; 7 bases are a match to TRBD1. Germline trimming cut 2 bases from V and 2 bases from J; bases unmatched to any gene: 9. Germline V CDR1 and CDR2: SGHDT, YYEEEE. The CDR3 runs 16 residues. The CDR3 bases are TGTGCCAGCAGCTTAAATCAGGGACAGATCAACTATGGCTACACCTTC. It yields the protein CASSLNQGQINYGYTF.

This clone appeared once. The chain employs TRBV20-1 and TRBJ1-4, with D perhaps TRBD1 (5 bases). Germline CDR1 is DFQATT and CDR2 is SNEGSKA (reference sequence). The CDR3 consists of 11 residues. V lost 6 bases, J lost 15 bases, and 17 bases lay in between. The CDR3 protein is CSAHDGRGVFF. The CDR3 DNA sequence: TGCAGTGCCCACGACGGGAGGGGTGTGTTTTTT.

The chain carries TRBV10-3 and TRBJ1-1; D might be TRBD1 (6 bases). The CDR3 runs 12 residues. CDR1 is ENHRY and CDR2 is SYGVKD in the germline V gene. Trimming cost V 6 bases and J 5 bases, with 10 bases left between them. The CDR3, as DNA: TGTGCCATCAGCGCTGGACAGACTGAAGCTTTCTTT. This translates into CAISAGQTEAFF.

J is TRBJ1-2 and V is TRBV18, with 7 bases fitting TRBD1. The CDR3 has 15 residues. Germline CDR1 is KGHSH and CDR2 is LQKENI. The junction had 7 bases not matched to a gene; V was cut back by 5 bases and J by 1 base. The CDR3 DNA follows: TGTGCCAGCTCAAGTACGCAGGGGGATAACTATGGCTACACCTTC. Its protein product is CASSSTQGDNYGYTF.

A single count supports this clone. V gene TRBV5-1 combines with J gene TRBJ1-3, with 8 nucleotides matching TRBD1. The ends lost 1 base at V and 0 bases at J; junction bases unmatched: 9. Germline CDR1 is SGHRS and CDR2 is YFSETQ. The CDR3 totals 18 residues. This CDR3 is CASSLQGAPFDSGNTIYF. CDR3 nucleotides: TGCGCCAGCAGCTTGCAGGGGGCCCCTTTCGACTCTGGAAACACCATATATTTT. Full variable domain (missing parts from reference TRBV5-1 and TRBJ1-3): KAGVTQTPRYLIKTRGQQVTLSCSPISGHRSVSWYQQTPGQGLQFLFEYFSETQRNKGNFPGRFSGRQFSNSRSEMNVSTLELGDSALYLCASSLQGAPFDSGNTIYFGEGSWLTVV.

The chain joins TRBV6-5 to TRBJ2-7; the D gene is possibly TRBD1 (6 bases). Germline CDR1 is MNHEY and CDR2 is SVGAGI. This CDR3 contains 11 residues. V was pared by 5 bases and J by 9 bases, with 11 bases between. CDR3 DNA: TGTGCCAGCAGTACGCGAGGGGGGCAGTACTTC. Amino acid sequence: CASSTRGGQYF.

CDR3 coding DNA: TGTGCCAGCAGCTTTGGGCCCCAAGATTACAATGAGCAGTTCTTC. This sequence encodes CASSFGPQDYNEQFF. The V call is TRBV5-4, the J call TRBJ2-1; D gene unclear. Trimming shortened V by 2 bases and J by 4 bases, and 13 bases separated the two germline ends. CDR3 length: 15 amino acids. Germline V gene sequence: CDR1 SGHNT, CDR2 YYREEE (reference sequence).

This clone was picked up a small number of times. This chain links TRBV3-1 (or the pseudogene TRBV3-2) with TRBJ2-2, with D perhaps TRBD2 (6 bases). CDR3 length: 16 amino acids. Trimming left V 0 bases short and J 4 bases short, with 12 bases between. Germline V gene sequence: CDR1 LGHDT, CDR2 YNNKEL (reference sequence). CDR3 loop: CASSQDGGTATGELFF. CDR3 sequence (DNA): TGTGCCAGCAGCCAAGATGGGGGGACTGCCACCGGGGAGCTGTTTTTT.

The chain links TRBV11-2 to TRBJ2-5; D call uncertain. The CDR3 is 12 amino acids. Trimming pared 6 bases from V and 5 bases from J, leaving 10 bases between. Germline CDR1 is SGHAT and CDR2 is FQNNGV. The CDR3 DNA follows: TGTGCCAGCAGTAGATCCTTTGAGACCCAGTACTTC. Its protein is CASSRSFETQYF.

This clone was seen a single time. The CDR3 reads CATSEGTGLYEQYF. The CDR3 coding sequence is TGTGCCACCAGTGAGGGGACAGGACTCTACGAGCAGTACTTC. This chain joins TRBV24-1 and TRBJ2-7; 8 nucleotides line up with TRBD1. The ends lost 4 bases at V and 3 bases at J; junction bases unmatched: 4. Germline assignment: CDR1 KGHDR and CDR2 SFDVKD. The length of the CDR3 is 14 residues.

This clone occurred a few times. The rearrangement links TRBV6-2 or TRBV6-3 to TRBJ2-1; 9 bases fit TRBD1. V lost 2 bases to trimming and J lost 4 bases; unmatched junction nucleotides: 12. Germline V gene sequence: CDR1 MNHEY, CDR2 SVGEGT. This CDR3 has 18 amino acids. CDR3 in amino acids: CASSYNSDSGQGYNEQFF. The CDR3 DNA sequence: TGTGCCAGCAGTTACAACTCCGATTCGGGACAGGGTTACAATGAGCAGTTCTTC.

This clone was observed a handful of times. The CDR3 DNA sequence: TGTGCCAGCAGCCGTCCGGGACTCACGGCGGATACGCAGTATTTT. It codes for CASSRPGLTADTQYF. The V gene is TRBV27, the J gene TRBJ2-3, with D tentatively TRBD2 (6 bases). The CDR3 contains 15 residues. V was pared by 6 bases and J by 6 bases, with 19 bases between. The germline V gene has CDR1 MNHEY and CDR2 SMNVEV (reference sequence).

The chain is built from TRBV7-8 and TRBJ2-1; perhaps TRBD2 as D (7 bases). V lost 5 bases and J lost 8, with 19 bases in between. There are 15 residues in the CDR3. From germline, CDR1 is SGHVS and CDR2 FQNEAQ. The CDR3 nucleotides read TGTGCCAGCAGCCACGGCACGGGGGGCCGCGATGAGCAGTTCTTC. Protein: CASSHGTGGRDEQFF. The full variable domain, completed using reference TRBV7-8 and TRBJ2-1, is GAGVSQSPRYKVAKRGQDVALRCDPISGHVSLFWYQQALGQGPEFLTYFQNEAQLDKSGLPSDRFFAERPEGSVSTLKIQRTQQEDSAVYLCASSHGTGGRDEQFFGPGTRLTVL.

V is TRBV4-3 and J is TRBJ1-2; D may be TRBD1 (5 bases). Germline CDR1 reads LGHNA; CDR2 reads YSLEER. Trimming left V 1 base short and J 3 bases short, with 9 bases between. The CDR3 contains 14 residues. CDR3 sequence (DNA): TGCGCCAGCAGCCAAGCCGGGACTTACTATGGCTACACCTTC. It yields the protein CASSQAGTYYGYTF.